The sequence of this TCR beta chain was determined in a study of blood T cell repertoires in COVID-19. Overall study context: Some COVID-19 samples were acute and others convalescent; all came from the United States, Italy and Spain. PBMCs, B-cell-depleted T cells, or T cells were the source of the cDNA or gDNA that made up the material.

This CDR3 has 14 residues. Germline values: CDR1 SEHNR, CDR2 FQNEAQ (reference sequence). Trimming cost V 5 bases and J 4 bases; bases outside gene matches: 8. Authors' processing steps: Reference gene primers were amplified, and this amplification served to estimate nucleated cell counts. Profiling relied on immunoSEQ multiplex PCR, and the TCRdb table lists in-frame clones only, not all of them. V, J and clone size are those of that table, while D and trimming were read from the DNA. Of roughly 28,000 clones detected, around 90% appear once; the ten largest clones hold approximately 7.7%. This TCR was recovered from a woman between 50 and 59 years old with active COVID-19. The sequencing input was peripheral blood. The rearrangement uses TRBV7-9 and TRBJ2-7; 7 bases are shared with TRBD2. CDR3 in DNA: TGTGCCAGCAGCCGAGGGACCGGGGGGTACGAGCAGTACTTC. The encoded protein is CASSRGTGGYEQYF.